This T cell receptor (beta chain) was identified during a study of blood T cell repertoires in COVID-19. About the study: PBMCs, B-cell-depleted T cells, or T cells were the source of the cDNA or gDNA that made up the material.

TCRdb's copy holds only in-frame clones and misses some; the assay was immunoSEQ multiplex PCR. Of fewer than 400,000 clones listed, 70% to 90% are singletons. Germline lookup yields CDR1 SGDLS and CDR2 YYNGEE. V was trimmed by 4 bases and J by 3 bases, leaving 10 bases between them. The CDR3 sequence is 14 residues long. Residents of about 25 US areas, aged roughly 18 to 95 years, made up the participants. Allocation to cohorts depended on clinical history reported by the participants. This chain links TRBV9 with TRBJ2-2; D is unclear. The sequence derives from a man aged 25 to 40 who had recovered from COVID-19. The sequenced sample consisted of PBMCs or T cells enriched from blood (not recorded which). The CDR3 DNA reads as TGTGCCAGCAGCTTGACTTGGCACACCGGGGAGCTGTTTTTT. Protein product: CASSLTWHTGELFF.